What follows are 18 T cell receptor beta chains derived from one specimen sequenced in a study of blood T cell repertoires in COVID-19. Assay used: immunoSEQ multiplex PCR; TCRdb lists only in-frame clones, some missing. The sample shows some 200,000 clones, 65% to 85% of them seen only once. The material sequenced was peripheral blood. The receptors derive from a human donor with acute or convalescent COVID-19. The donor label of this sample is uncertain.

This chain links TRBV7-2 with TRBJ2-5; D call uncertain. CDR3 size: 12 residues. V dropped 8 bases and J dropped 2 bases, with 9 bases sitting between them. Germline CDR1 reads SGHTA; CDR2 reads FQGNSA. Here the CDR3 reads CASSAAQETQYF. The CDR3 DNA reads TGTGCCAGCTCGGCGGCTCAAGAGACCCAGTACTTC.

The CDR3 sequence: CAWSEYSGVLFF. CDR3 DNA sequence: TGTGCCTGGAGTGAGTACTCGGGGGTACTGTTTTTT. The J gene is TRBJ1-4, the V gene TRBV30; D is perhaps TRBD1 (5 bases). Trimming stripped 1 base from V and 13 bases from J, with 13 bases between. The CDR3 is 12 amino acids. Germline V gene lookup returns CDR1 GTSNPN and CDR2 SVGIG (reference sequence).

The chain uses TRBV19 and TRBJ1-2; TRBD1 is a possible D gene (5 bases). CDR1 and CDR2 from the germline V gene are LNHDA and SQIVND (reference sequence). The CDR3 consists of 14 residues. V was clipped by 2 bases and J by 2 bases, with 9 bases between them. In nucleotides, the CDR3 is TGTGCCAGTAGTATAAGCAGGGTAAACTATGGCTACACCTTC. Residues: CASSISRVNYGYTF.

This chain connects TRBV19 to TRBJ2-7; maybe TRBD1 (6 bases). This CDR3 contains 13 residues. V was shortened by 7 bases and J by 2 bases, with 12 bases between the two germline ends. The germline gives CDR1 LNHDA, CDR2 SQIVND (reference sequence). CDR3 residues: CASTSGATYEQYF. CDR3 DNA: TGTGCCAGTACCTCAGGGGCTACCTACGAGCAGTACTTC.

The V call is TRBV30, the J call TRBJ1-3; D uncertain. The CDR3 covers 15 residues. Germline loops: CDR1 GTSNPN, CDR2 SVGIG (reference sequence). V was cut by 0 bases and J by 0 bases, with 9 bases left in between. The CDR3 DNA sequence: TGTGCCTGGAGTGTACGTCGGGGCTCTGGAAACACCATATATTTT. Encoded protein: CAWSVRRGSGNTIYF.

This clone was detected only once. The chain couples TRBV5-5 to TRBJ1-5; possibly TRBD1 for D (5 bases). The CDR3 consists of 14 residues. Trimming took 0 bases from V and 6 from J, leaving 10 bases between them. CDR1 SGHKS and CDR2 YYEKEE come from the germline V gene (reference sequence). In DNA form, the CDR3 reads TGTGCCAGCAGCTTGGCCCCGGGGGTTCAGCCCCAGCATTTT. This translates into CASSLAPGVQPQHF.

The V call is TRBV30, the J call TRBJ2-7; possibly TRBD2 for D (5 bases). Germline CDR1 and CDR2: GTSNPN and SVGIG (reference sequence). This CDR3 has 12 residues. Trimming pared 3 bases from V and 6 bases from J, leaving 12 bases between. The CDR3 region has the DNA TGTGCCTGGAGCATCCCGGGGATCGAGCAGTACTTC. Its translation is CAWSIPGIEQYF.

This clone was detected only a few times. V is TRBV7-9 and J is TRBJ1-5; 7 bases line up with TRBD1. Trimming took 1 base from V and 2 from J; bases not matched to a gene: 2. The CDR3 sequence is 15 residues long. Germline V gene data show CDR1 as SEHNR and CDR2 as FQNEAQ (reference sequence). CDR3 sequence: CASSLDRGGNQPQHF. In DNA, the CDR3 is TGTGCCAGCAGCTTAGACAGGGGTGGCAATCAGCCCCAGCATTTT.

Regarding this clone: Sequence at one end of the junction differs from germline and may be a read error. This chain connects TRBV11-3 to TRBJ2-7; 9 bases match TRBD2. Germline lookup yields CDR1 SGHNT and CDR2 YENEEA. This CDR3 has 9 residues. The CDR3 DNA reads as TGTGCCCGTCCTAGCGGGATAATATTC. This translates into CARPSGIIF.

The V call is TRBV27, the J call TRBJ2-2, with 8 bases fitting TRBD2. Per the germline V gene, CDR1 is MNHEY and CDR2 is SMNVEV (reference sequence). V shed 7 bases, J shed 4 bases, and the junction held 5 bases outside the gene matches. CDR3 size: 14 residues. The CDR3 bases are TGTGCCAGCATCGCGGGAGGCACCACCGGGGAGCTGTTTTTT. As protein: CASIAGGTTGELFF.

The rearrangement links TRBV10-3 to TRBJ2-7; no clear D gene. The ends were cut back, 4 bases at V and 3 bases at J, with 7 bases in the middle. Germline CDR1 and CDR2: ENHRY and SYGVKD. This CDR3 contains 12 residues. Written as DNA, the CDR3 is TGTGCCATCAGTGGGGCGCTCTACGAGCAGTACTTC. As protein: CAISGALYEQYF.

The chain couples TRBV5-5 to TRBJ1-3; D unresolved. From germline, CDR1 is SGHKS and CDR2 YYEKEE (reference sequence). V was pared by 2 bases and J by 0 bases, with 9 bases between. The CDR3 length is 15 residues. The CDR3 DNA reads as TGTGCCAGCAGCTTTGGGCACAACTCTGGAAACACCATATATTTT. Translated: CASSFGHNSGNTIYF.

This chain links TRBV19 with TRBJ2-1, with D perhaps matching TRBD1 (6 bases). This CDR3 comprises 15 residues. CDR1 is LNHDA and CDR2 is SQIVND in the germline V gene (reference sequence). V was shortened by 6 bases and J by 4 bases, with 16 bases between the two germline ends. The CDR3 region has the DNA TGTGCCAGTAGCCCGGACAGAATTCCTTACAATGAGCAGTTCTTC. It is translated as CASSPDRIPYNEQFF. The whole variable domain, remainder taken from reference TRBV19 and TRBJ2-1, is DGGITQSPKYLFRKEGQNVTLSCEQNLNHDAMYWYRQDPGQGLRLIYYSQIVNDFQKGDIAEGYSVSREKKESFPLTVTSAQKNPTAFYLCASSPDRIPYNEQFFGPGTRLTVL.

The V call is TRBV7-3, the J call TRBJ2-2, with D perhaps matching TRBD2 (5 bases). In germline, CDR1 is SGHTA, CDR2 FQGTGA. V shed 6 bases and J shed 2 bases, with 16 bases lying between them. The CDR3 consists of 16 residues. As DNA, the CDR3 is TGTGCCAGCAGTTTAGGGCGGGTCCTTAACACCGGGGAGCTGTTTTTT. Translating it yields CASSLGRVLNTGELFF.

V gene TRBV10-1 combines with J gene TRBJ2-7; 9 nucleotides align to TRBD2. The CDR3 totals 15 residues. Germline V gene data show CDR1 as WNHNN and CDR2 as SYGVQD (reference sequence). With 4 bases clipped from V and 6 bases from J, the junction kept 10 bases outside the gene matches. The CDR3, as DNA: TGCGCCAGCAGTGCCTCCGGGGCGGGAGGGGGCGAGCAGTACTTC. Its protein is CASSASGAGGGEQYF.

The chain combines TRBV5-6 with TRBJ2-7; TRBD1 aligns across 7 bases. The length of the CDR3 is 13 residues. Trimming at V came to 4 bases and at J to 7 bases, leaving 8 bases not matched to a gene. Germline V gene sequence: CDR1 SGHDT, CDR2 YYEEEE. As DNA, the CDR3 is TGTGCCAGCAGCCGGACAGGAAGTCGGGAGCAGTACTTC. Protein product: CASSRTGSREQYF.

This sequence joins TRBV6-1 and TRBJ2-7, with 11 bases that match TRBD1. The germline gives CDR1 MNHNS, CDR2 SASEGT. Trimming removed 3 bases from V and 3 bases from J; junction bases left unmatched: 4. This CDR3 contains 15 residues. In nucleotides, the CDR3 is TGTGCCAGCAGTGAGGACAGGGGGCCTTACTACGAGCAGTACTTC. This translates into CASSEDRGPYYEQYF.

V gene TRBV19 combines with J gene TRBJ2-1, with D perhaps matching TRBD1 (5 bases). The CDR3 has 14 residues. CDR1 and CDR2 from the germline V gene are LNHDA and SQIVND (reference sequence). The ends were cut back, 3 bases at V and 7 bases at J, with 13 bases in the middle. The CDR3 loop is CASSMASDRNEQFF. The CDR3 DNA sequence: TGTGCCAGTAGTATGGCCTCCGACAGAAATGAGCAGTTCTTC.